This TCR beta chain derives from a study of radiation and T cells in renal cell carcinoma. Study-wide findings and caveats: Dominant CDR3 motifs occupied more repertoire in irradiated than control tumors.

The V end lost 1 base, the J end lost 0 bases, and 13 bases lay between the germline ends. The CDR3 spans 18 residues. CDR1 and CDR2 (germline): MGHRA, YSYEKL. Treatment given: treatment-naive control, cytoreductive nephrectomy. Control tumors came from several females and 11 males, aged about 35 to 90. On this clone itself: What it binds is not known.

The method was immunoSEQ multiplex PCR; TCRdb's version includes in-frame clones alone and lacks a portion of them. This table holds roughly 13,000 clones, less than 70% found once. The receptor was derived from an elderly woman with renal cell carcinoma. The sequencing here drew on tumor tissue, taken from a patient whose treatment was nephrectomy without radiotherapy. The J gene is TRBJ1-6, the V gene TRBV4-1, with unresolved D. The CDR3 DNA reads TGCGCCAGCAGCCAAGGCGCGTGGGGAAGCTCCTATAATTCACCCCTCCACTTT. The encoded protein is CASSQGAWGSSYNSPLHF.